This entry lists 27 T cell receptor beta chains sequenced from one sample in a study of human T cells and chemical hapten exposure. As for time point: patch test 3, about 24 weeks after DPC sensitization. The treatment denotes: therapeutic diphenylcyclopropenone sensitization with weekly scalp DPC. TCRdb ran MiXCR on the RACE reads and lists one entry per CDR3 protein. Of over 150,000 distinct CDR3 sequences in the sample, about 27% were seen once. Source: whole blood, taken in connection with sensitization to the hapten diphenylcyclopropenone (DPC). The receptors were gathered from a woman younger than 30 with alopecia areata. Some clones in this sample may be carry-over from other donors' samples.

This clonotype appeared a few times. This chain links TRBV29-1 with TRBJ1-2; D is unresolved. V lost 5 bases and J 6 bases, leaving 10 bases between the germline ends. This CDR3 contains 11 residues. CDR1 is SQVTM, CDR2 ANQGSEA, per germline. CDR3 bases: TGCAGCGTTAGGGCAGAGGATGGCTACACCTTC. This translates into CSVRAEDGYTF.

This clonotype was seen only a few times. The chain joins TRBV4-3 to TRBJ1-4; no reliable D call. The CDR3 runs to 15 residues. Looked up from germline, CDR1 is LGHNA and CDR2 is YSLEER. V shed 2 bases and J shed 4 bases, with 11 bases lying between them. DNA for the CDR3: TGCGCCAGCAGCCAAAATTTTAAGGGTAATGAAAAACTGTTTTTT. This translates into CASSQNFKGNEKLFF.

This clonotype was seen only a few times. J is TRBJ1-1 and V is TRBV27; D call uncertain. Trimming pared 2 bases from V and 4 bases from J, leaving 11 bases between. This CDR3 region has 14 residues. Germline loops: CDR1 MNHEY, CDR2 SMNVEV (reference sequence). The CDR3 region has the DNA TGTGCCAGCAGTTTAGGCCCCCTGACCACTGAAGCTTTCTTT. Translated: CASSLGPLTTEAFF.

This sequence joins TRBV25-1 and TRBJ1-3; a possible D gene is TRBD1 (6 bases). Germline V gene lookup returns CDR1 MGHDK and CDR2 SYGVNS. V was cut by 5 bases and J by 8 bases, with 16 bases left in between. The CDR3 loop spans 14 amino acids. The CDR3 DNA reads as TGTGCCAGCAGTAAAGAGTGGGGGGCGCACACCATATATTTT. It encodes CASSKEWGAHTIYF.

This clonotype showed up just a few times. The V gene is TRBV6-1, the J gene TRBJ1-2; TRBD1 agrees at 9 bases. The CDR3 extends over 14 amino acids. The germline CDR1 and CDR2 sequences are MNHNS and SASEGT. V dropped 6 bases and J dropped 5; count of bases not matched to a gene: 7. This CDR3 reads CASRWTGAQYGYTF. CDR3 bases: TGTGCCAGCAGATGGACAGGGGCCCAGTATGGCTACACCTTC.

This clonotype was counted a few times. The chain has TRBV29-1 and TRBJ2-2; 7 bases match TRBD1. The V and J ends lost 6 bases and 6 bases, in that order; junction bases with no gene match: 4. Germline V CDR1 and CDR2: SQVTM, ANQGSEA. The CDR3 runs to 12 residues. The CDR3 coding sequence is TGCAGCGTAATGACAGGGCCCGGGGAGCTGTTTTTT. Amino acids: CSVMTGPGELFF.

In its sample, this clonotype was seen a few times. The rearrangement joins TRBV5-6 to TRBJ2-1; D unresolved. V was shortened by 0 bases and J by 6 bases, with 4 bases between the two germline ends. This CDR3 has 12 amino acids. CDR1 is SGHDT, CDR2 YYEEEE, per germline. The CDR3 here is CASSLGVNEQFF. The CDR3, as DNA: TGTGCCAGCAGCTTGGGAGTCAATGAGCAGTTCTTC.

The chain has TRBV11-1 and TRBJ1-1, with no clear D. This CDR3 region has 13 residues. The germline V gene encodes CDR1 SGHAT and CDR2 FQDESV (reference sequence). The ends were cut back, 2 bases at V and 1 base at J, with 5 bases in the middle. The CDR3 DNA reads TGTGCCAGCAGCTTAAAGCCGAACACTGAAGCTTTCTTT. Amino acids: CASSLKPNTEAFF.

For the CDR3, the DNA is TGTGCCAGCAGCTGGGGGGGACAGGGGGCTGGCTATGGCTACACCTTC. Translation: CASSWGGQGAGYGYTF. The J gene is TRBJ1-2, the V gene TRBV7-2; 12 bases are a match to TRBD1. Germline V lookup: CDR1 SGHTA, CDR2 FQGNSA. V dropped 4 bases and J dropped 4; count of bases not matched to a gene: 7. The CDR3 extends over 16 amino acids.

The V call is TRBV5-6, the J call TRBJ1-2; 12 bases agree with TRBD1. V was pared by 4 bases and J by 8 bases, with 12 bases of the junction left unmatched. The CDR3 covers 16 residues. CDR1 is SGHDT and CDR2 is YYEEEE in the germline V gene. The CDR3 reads CASSLNLGQGAHGYTF. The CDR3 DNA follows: TGTGCCAGCAGCCTGAATCTGGGACAGGGGGCTCACGGCTACACCTTC.

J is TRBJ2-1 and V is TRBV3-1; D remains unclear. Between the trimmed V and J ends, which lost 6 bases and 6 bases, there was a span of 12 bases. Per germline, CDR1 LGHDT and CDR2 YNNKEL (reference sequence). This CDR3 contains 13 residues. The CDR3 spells CASSQRPVNEQFF. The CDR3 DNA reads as TGTGCCAGCAGTCAAAGACCCGTCAATGAGCAGTTCTTC.

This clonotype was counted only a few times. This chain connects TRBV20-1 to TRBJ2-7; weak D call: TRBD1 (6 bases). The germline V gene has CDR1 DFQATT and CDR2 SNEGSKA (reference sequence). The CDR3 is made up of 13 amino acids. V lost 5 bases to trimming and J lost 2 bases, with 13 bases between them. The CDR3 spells CSAGSTGAYEQYF. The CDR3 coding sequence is TGCAGTGCTGGTTCGACAGGTGCCTACGAGCAGTACTTC.

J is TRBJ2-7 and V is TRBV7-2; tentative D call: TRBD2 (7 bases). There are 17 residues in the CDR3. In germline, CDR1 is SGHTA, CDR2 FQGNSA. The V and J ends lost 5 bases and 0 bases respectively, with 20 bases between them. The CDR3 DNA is TGTGCCAGCAGCCCCCGGGGGCCTAGCGGCCCCTCCTACGAGCAGTACTTC. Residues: CASSPRGPSGPSYEQYF.

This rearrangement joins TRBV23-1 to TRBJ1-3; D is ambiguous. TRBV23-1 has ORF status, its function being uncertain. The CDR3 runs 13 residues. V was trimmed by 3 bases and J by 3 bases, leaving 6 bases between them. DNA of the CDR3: TGCGCCAGCAGTCACGCGGTTGGAAACACCATATATTTT. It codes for CASSHAVGNTIYF.

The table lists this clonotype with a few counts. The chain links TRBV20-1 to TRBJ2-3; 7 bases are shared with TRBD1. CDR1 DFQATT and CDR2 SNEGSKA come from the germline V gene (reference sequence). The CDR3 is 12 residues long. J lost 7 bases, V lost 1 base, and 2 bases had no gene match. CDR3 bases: TGCAGTGCTAGAGGGGACAGCTATACGCAGTATTTT. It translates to CSARGDSYTQYF.

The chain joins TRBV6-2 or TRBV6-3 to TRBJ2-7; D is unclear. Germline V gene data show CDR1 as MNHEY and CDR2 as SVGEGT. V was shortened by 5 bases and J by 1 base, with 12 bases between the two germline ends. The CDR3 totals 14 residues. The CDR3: CASSPEDSSYEQYF. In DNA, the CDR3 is TGTGCCAGCAGTCCAGAAGACTCATCCTACGAGCAGTACTTC.

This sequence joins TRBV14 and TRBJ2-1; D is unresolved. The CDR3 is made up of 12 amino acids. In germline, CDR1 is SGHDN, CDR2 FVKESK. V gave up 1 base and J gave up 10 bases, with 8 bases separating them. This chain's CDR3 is CASSQGHPEQFF. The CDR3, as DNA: TGTGCCAGCAGCCAAGGCCACCCCGAGCAGTTCTTC. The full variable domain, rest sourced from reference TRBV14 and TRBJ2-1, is EAGVTQFPSHSVIEKGQTVTLRCDPISGHDNLYWYRRVMGKEIKFLLHFVKESKQDESGMPNNRFLAERTGGTYSTLKVQPAELEDSGVYFCASSQGHPEQFFGPGTRLTVL.

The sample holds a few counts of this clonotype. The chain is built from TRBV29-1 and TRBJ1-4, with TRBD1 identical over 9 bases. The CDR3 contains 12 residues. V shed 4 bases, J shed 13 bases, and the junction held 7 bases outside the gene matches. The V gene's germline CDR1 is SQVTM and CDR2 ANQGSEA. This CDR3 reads CSVGDRVGVLFF. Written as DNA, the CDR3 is TGCAGCGTTGGGGACAGGGTGGGAGTACTGTTTTTT.

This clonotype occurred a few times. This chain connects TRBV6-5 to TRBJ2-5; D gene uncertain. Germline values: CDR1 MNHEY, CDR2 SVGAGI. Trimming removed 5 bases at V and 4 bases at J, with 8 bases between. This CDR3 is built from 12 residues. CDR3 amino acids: CASSGPSETQYF. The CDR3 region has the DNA TGTGCCAGCAGTGGGCCGTCAGAGACCCAGTACTTC.

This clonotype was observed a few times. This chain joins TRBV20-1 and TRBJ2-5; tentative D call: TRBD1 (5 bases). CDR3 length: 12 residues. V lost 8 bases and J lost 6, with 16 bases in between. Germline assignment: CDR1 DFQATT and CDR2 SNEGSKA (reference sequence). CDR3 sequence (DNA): TGCAGTCTACCACAGGAACCTAAGACCCAGTACTTC. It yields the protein CSLPQEPKTQYF.

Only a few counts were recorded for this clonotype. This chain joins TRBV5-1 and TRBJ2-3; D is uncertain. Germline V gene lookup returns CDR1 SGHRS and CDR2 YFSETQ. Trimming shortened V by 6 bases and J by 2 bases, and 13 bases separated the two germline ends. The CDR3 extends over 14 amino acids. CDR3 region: CASNPYGVTDTQYF. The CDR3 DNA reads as TGCGCCAGCAACCCCTATGGGGTCACAGATACGCAGTATTTT. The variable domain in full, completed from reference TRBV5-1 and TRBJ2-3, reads KAGVTQTPRYLIKTRGQQVTLSCSPISGHRSVSWYQQTPGQGLQFLFEYFSETQRNKGNFPGRFSGRQFSNSRSEMNVSTLELGDSALYLCASNPYGVTDTQYFGPGTRLTVL.

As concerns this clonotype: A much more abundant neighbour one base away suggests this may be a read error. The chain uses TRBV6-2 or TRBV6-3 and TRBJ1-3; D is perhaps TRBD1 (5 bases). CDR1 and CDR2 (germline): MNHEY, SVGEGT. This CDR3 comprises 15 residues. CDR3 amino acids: CASINAGSSGNTICF. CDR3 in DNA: TGTGCCAGCATTAACGCAGGGAGCTCTGGAAACACCATATGTTTT.

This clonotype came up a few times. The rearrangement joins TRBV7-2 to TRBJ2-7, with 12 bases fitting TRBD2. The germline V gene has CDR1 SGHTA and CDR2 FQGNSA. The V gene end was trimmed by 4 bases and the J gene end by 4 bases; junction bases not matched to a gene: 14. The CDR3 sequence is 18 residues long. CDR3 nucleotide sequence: TGTGCCAGCAGCTATAACCCGACTACTAGCGGGAGGAGGTACGAGCAGTACTTC. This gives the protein CASSYNPTTSGRRYEQYF.

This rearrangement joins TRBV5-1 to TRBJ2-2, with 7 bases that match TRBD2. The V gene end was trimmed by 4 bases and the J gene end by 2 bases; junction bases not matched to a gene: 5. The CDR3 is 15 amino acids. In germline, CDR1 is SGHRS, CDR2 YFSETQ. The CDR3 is CASSLLAVNTGELFF. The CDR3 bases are TGCGCCAGCAGCCTCCTAGCGGTAAACACCGGGGAGCTGTTTTTT.

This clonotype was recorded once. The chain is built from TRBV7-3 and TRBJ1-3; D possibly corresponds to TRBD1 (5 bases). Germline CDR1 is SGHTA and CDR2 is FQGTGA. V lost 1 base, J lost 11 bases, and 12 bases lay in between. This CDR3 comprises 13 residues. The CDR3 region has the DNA TGTGCCAGCAGCTTAAATTCGCAGGGCGCCATATATTTT. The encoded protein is CASSLNSQGAIYF.

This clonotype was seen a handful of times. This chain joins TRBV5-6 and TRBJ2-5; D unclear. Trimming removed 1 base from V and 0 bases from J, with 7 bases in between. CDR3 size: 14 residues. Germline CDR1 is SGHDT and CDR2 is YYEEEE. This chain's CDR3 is CASSLSGYQETQYF. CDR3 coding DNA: TGTGCCAGCAGCTTGTCTGGGTACCAAGAGACCCAGTACTTC.

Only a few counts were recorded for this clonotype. CDR3 residues: CASSNTGGYSNQPQHF. In nucleotides, the CDR3 is TGTGCCAGCAGTAACACAGGGGGATATAGCAATCAGCCCCAGCATTTT. V usage is TRBV6-2 or TRBV6-3 and J usage is TRBJ1-5; 8 nucleotides agree with TRBD1. The germline gives CDR1 MNHEY, CDR2 SVGEGT. The ends lost 5 bases at V and 0 bases at J; junction bases unmatched: 6. The CDR3 sequence is 16 residues long.